The rows below give T cell receptor beta chains drawn from one sample of a study of beta chain features in type 1 diabetes. Here immunoSEQ multiplex PCR was the method, and the copy in TCRdb shows in-frame clones only, minus some. The table includes about 650,000 clones, over 10% detected once. The sequenced sample was naive CD4+ T cells from blood. These receptors were collected from a man aged 25 to 45 with type 1 diabetes. Each CDR3 is given with its conserved first and last residue. A D gene is named only where the DNA matches it firmly. Clone size is not always given. Where it is, it says once, few, many or a class for expanded clones.

J	D	V	size	CDR3	DNA
TRBJ2-1	-	TRBV7-2	few	CASSPHNEQFF	TGTGCCAGCAGCCCTCACAATGAGCAGTTCTTC
TRBJ2-7	-	TRBV18	few	CASSPPDTGNYEQYF	TGTGCCAGCTCACCACCGGACACCGGGAACTACGAGCAGTACTTC
TRBJ2-5	-	TRBV7-2	-	CASSLVGETQYF	TGTGCCAGCAGCTTAGTAGGAGAGACCCAGTACTTC
TRBJ2-7	-	TRBV5-4	few	CASSHPSLYEQYF	TGTGCCAGCAGCCATCCATCTTTATACGAGCAGTACTTC
TRBJ2-1	-	TRBV14	few	CASSPRARNEQFF	TGTGCCAGCAGCCCTCGGGCCCGGAATGAGCAGTTCTTC
TRBJ2-1	-	TRBV11-2	-	CASSLIQGGSYNEQFF	TGTGCCAGCAGTTTAATACAAGGTGGCTCCTACAATGAGCAGTTCTTC
TRBJ2-3	-	TRBV5-1	-	CASSLMSGVDTQYF	TGCGCCAGCAGCTTGATGTCAGGGGTGGATACGCAGTATTTT
TRBJ2-5	TRBD1	TRBV2	few	CATRQGHQETQYF	TGTGCCACCAGACAGGGACATCAAGAGACCCAGTACTTC
TRBJ2-7	TRBD1	TRBV7-2	-	CASQGQGKSQYF	TGTGCCAGCCAGGGACAGGGAAAATCGCAGTACTTC
TRBJ1-4	TRBD1	TRBV30	few	CAWLPGQGTEKLFF	TGTGCCTGGTTACCGGGACAGGGCACAGAAAAACTGTTTTTT
TRBJ2-5	TRBD1	TRBV7-2	-	CASSTRTGEETQYF	TGTGCCAGCAGCACCCGGACAGGGGAGGAGACCCAGTACTTC
TRBJ2-7	-	TRBV28	few	CATSSERQQYF	TGTGCCACCTCTTCAGAGCGTCAGCAGTACTTC
TRBJ2-3	TRBD2	TRBV4-2	few	CASSQRRAGGLDTQYF	TGTGCCAGCAGCCAGCGGCGAGCGGGGGGCCTAGATACGCAGTATTTT
TRBJ1-2	TRBD1	TRBV2	few	CASSDLRGREWNGYTF	TGTGCCAGCAGTGATTTGAGGGGGCGAGAATGGAATGGCTACACCTTC
TRBJ2-7	-	TRBV19	few	CASSREDSSSYEQYF	TGTGCCAGTAGTAGGGAGGACAGCTCCTCCTACGAGCAGTACTTC
TRBJ2-6	-	TRBV29-1	-	CSAPTVSISGANVLTF	TGCAGCGCTCCTACGGTTTCCATCTCTGGGGCCAACGTCCTGACTTTC
TRBJ2-7	-	TRBV11-1	few	CATTDSYEQYF	TGTGCCACCACCGACTCCTACGAGCAGTACTTC
TRBJ1-5	TRBD1	TRBV7-9	few	CASSPGTGAYSNQPQHF	TGTGCCAGCAGCCCAGGGACAGGCGCATATAGCAATCAGCCCCAGCATTTT
TRBJ2-3	-	TRBV19	-	CASSMGLGMDTQYF	TGTGCCAGTAGTATGGGCTTGGGTATGGATACGCAGTATTTT
TRBJ1-1	-	TRBV29-1	-	CSGTGLTEAFF	TGCAGCGGTACAGGACTCACTGAAGCTTTCTTT
TRBJ2-4	-	TRBV9	few	CASSVAMESVQYF	TGTGCCAGCAGCGTAGCTATGGAGAGTGTTCAGTACTTC
TRBJ1-6	-	TRBV9	-	CASSVGKRGGGIYNSPLHF	TGTGCCAGCAGCGTAGGAAAGAGGGGCGGAGGGATATATAATTCACCCCTCCACTTT
TRBJ1-1	TRBD1	TRBV7-2	-	CASSPGPQGAGNTEAFF	TGTGCCAGCAGCCCCGGACCCCAGGGGGCTGGGAACACTGAAGCTTTCTTT
TRBJ1-5	-	TRBV7-2	-	CASSWTWSVNQPQHF	TGTGCCAGCAGCTGGACCTGGTCGGTCAATCAGCCCCAGCATTTT
TRBJ2-6	-	TRBV19	-	CASSMDSSTFSGANVLTF	TGTGCCAGTAGTATGGACAGTTCGACCTTCTCTGGGGCCAACGTCCTGACTTTC
TRBJ1-1	TRBD1	TRBV5-1	-	CASSPTTGVTTEAFF	TGCGCCAGCAGCCCTACGACAGGGGTCACCACTGAAGCTTTCTTT
TRBJ2-7	TRBD1	TRBV19	few	CASSNPGQGYASYEQYF	TGTGCCAGTAGTAACCCGGGACAGGGGTATGCCTCCTACGAGCAGTACTTC
TRBJ1-1	-	TRBV5-1	few	CASSLGVTANTEAFF	TGCGCCAGCAGCTTGGGAGTAACTGCGAACACTGAAGCTTTCTTT
TRBJ2-6	TRBD1	TRBV13	once	CASSLDPGQGAPGANVLTF	TGTGCCAGCAGCTTGGACCCGGGACAGGGGGCGCCTGGGGCCAACGTCCTGACTTTC
TRBJ2-7	-	TRBV2	few	CASSETTVPYEQYF	TGTGCCAGCAGTGAAACGACAGTACCCTACGAGCAGTACTTC
TRBJ1-2	TRBD1	TRBV9	-	CASSVGTDYGYTF	TGTGCCAGCAGCGTCGGGACAGACTATGGCTACACCTTC
TRBJ1-1	-	TRBV2	-	CASSADRNTEAFF	TGTGCCAGCAGTGCAGACAGAAACACTGAAGCTTTCTTT
TRBJ1-6	-	TRBV27	-	CASSLWLIGPLHF	TGTGCCAGCAGTTTATGGTTGATCGGACCCCTCCACTTT
TRBJ1-2	TRBD1	TRBV27	few	CASRPTGSNYGYTF	TGTGCCAGCAGACCGACAGGGTCTAACTATGGCTACACCTTC
TRBJ2-7	-	TRBV21-1	-	CASSPRDAWHEQYF	TGTGCCAGCAGCCCCCGGGACGCTTGGCACGAGCAGTACTTC
TRBJ1-2	-	TRBV28	-	CASNTDGTGYTF	TGTGCCAGCAATACTGACGGAACTGGCTACACCTTC
TRBJ1-2	TRBD1	TRBV25-1	-	CASQTGIYGYTF	TGTGCCAGCCAGACAGGGATCTATGGCTACACCTTC
TRBJ1-2	TRBD1	TRBV5-1	-	CASSSGQGGNYGYTF	TGCGCCAGCAGCTCCGGACAGGGGGGAAACTATGGCTACACCTTC
TRBJ1-4	-	TRBV6-5	-	CASTQGAEKLFF	TGTGCCAGCACCCAAGGAGCTGAAAAACTGTTTTTT
TRBJ1-5	-	TRBV30	few	CAWSGLQSNQPQHF	TGTGCCTGGAGTGGGTTGCAAAGCAATCAGCCCCAGCATTTT
TRBJ2-3	-	TRBV28	few	CASSLVKSGDTQYF	TGTGCCAGCAGTTTGGTTAAGTCAGGAGATACGCAGTATTTT
TRBJ1-4	-	TRBV30	-	CAWSVRTNEKLFF	TGTGCCTGGAGTGTAAGAACCAACGAAAAACTGTTTTTT
TRBJ1-2	TRBD1	TRBV10-3	few	CAISTGTGSIGYTF	TGTGCCATCAGTACCGGGACAGGGAGCATTGGCTACACCTTC
TRBJ2-4	-	TRBV7-3	few	CASSLHSRDRVAKNIQYF	TGTGCCAGCAGCTTGCACTCCCGGGACCGAGTAGCCAAAAACATTCAGTACTTC
TRBJ2-5	TRBD2	TRBV4-2	few	CASSERTSGGSYQETQYF	TGTGCCAGCAGCGAACGGACTAGCGGGGGCTCGTACCAAGAGACCCAGTACTTC
TRBJ1-4	TRBD1	TRBV7-8	-	CASSVGQSVRKLFF	TGTGCCAGCAGCGTGGGACAGTCCGTCCGAAAACTGTTTTTT
TRBJ2-6	-	TRBV7-2	-	CASSLVDGANVLTF	TGTGCCAGCAGCTTAGTGGATGGGGCCAACGTCCTGACTTTC
TRBJ1-4	TRBD1	TRBV4-3	few	CASSQMRTGARKLFF	TGCGCCAGCAGCCAAATGAGGACAGGGGCGAGGAAACTGTTTTTT
TRBJ1-5	-	TRBV18	-	CASSPRENSNQPQHF	TGTGCCAGCTCACCCAGGGAGAATAGCAATCAGCCCCAGCATTTT
TRBJ1-6	-	TRBV14	few	CASSTLRGINSPLHF	TGTGCCAGCAGCACTCTAAGGGGTATAAATTCACCCCTCCACTTT
TRBJ1-2	TRBD1	TRBV2	-	CASSETGGERGFQRGTKGYTF	TGTGCCAGCAGTGAAACAGGGGGCGAGAGGGGCTTCCAGCGGGGAACTAAAGGCTACACCTTC
TRBJ1-1	-	TRBV11-3	few	CASSSLQGQLNTEAFF	TGTGCCAGCAGCTCCCTGCAGGGGCAATTGAACACTGAAGCTTTCTTT
TRBJ2-7	-	TRBV25-1	-	CASSATGSYEQYF	TGTGCCAGCAGTGCCACAGGATCCTACGAGCAGTACTTC
TRBJ1-4	-	TRBV14	-	CASSQVPGAIEKLFF	TGTGCCAGCAGCCAAGTTCCGGGGGCGATTGAAAAACTGTTTTTT
TRBJ2-3	TRBD2	TRBV10-1	-	CASSRDYRTDTQYF	TGCGCCAGCAGCCGGGACTACCGCACAGATACGCAGTATTTT
TRBJ1-2	-	TRBV7-2	few	CASSLLAGNMGGYTF	TGTGCCAGCAGCTTACTTGCAGGCAATATGGGTGGCTACACCTTC
TRBJ1-2	-	TRBV5-1	few	CASSLEPSANYGYTF	TGCGCCAGCAGCTTGGAACCGTCCGCTAACTATGGCTACACCTTC
TRBJ1-2	TRBD1	TRBV7-3	few	CASSPAGQGPLEGYTF	TGTGCCAGCAGCCCCGCCGGACAGGGCCCCTTGGAAGGCTACACCTTC
TRBJ2-2	-	TRBV6-1	-	CASSEFSVLNTGELFF	TGTGCCAGCAGTGAATTTAGCGTTCTGAACACCGGGGAGCTGTTTTTT